This T cell receptor (beta chain) was documented in a study of PD-1 blockade in classical Hodgkin lymphoma. Study observations and caveats: Baseline diversity in complete responders resembled that of newly diagnosed patients.

Germline V CDR1 and CDR2: SGHRS, YFSETQ. This CDR3 contains 15 residues. The V end lost 0 bases, the J end lost 2 bases, and 10 bases lay between the germline ends. Patients all relapsed after autologous stem cell transplantation, and there was variation in brentuximab vedotin exposure. Clones were read by immunoSEQ multiplex PCR, and TCRdb kept only the in-frame ones, dropping some. The repertoire holds nearly 25,000 clones, with over 65% as singletons. A remark on this clone: Its target is not known.

This chain uses TRBV5-1 with TRBJ2-3; D gene uncertain. The sequencing here drew on peripheral blood mononuclear cells (PBMCs), taken before the second cycle of nivolumab. The receptor was isolated from a human donor with classical Hodgkin lymphoma. The CDR3 is CASSLVGYPTDTQYF. In nucleotides, the CDR3 is TGCGCCAGCAGCTTGGTAGGATACCCCACAGATACGCAGTATTTT.